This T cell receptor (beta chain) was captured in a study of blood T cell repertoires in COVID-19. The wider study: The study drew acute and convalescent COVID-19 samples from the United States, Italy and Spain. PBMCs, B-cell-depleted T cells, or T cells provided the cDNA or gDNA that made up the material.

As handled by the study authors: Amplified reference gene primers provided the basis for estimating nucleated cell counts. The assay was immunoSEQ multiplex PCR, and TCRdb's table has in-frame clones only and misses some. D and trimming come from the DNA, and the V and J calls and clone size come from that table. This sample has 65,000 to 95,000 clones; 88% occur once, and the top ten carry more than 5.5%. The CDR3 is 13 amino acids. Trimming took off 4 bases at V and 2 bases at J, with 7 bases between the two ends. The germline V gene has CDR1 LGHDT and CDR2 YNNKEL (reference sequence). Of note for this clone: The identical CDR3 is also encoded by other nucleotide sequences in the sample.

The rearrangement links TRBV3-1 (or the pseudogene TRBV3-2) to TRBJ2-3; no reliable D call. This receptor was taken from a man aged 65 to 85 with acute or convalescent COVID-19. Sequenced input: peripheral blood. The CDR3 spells CASSPLSTDTQYF. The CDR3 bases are TGTGCCAGCAGCCCCCTTTCCACAGATACGCAGTATTTT.